This T cell receptor beta chain was sequenced in a study of blood T cell repertoires in COVID-19. The CDR3 has 16 residues. Per germline, CDR1 SNHLY and CDR2 FYNNEI. The ends were cut back, 4 bases at V and 0 bases at J, with 13 bases in the middle. Clones were sequenced by immunoSEQ multiplex PCR, and TCRdb holds only the in-frame ones, with some missing. Here the sample spans about 58,000 clones, about nine tenths being singletons. This clone has just a few counts. The sample taken for sequencing was peripheral blood. This receptor was taken from a woman aged 55-69 years with active COVID-19. This chain connects TRBV2 to TRBJ1-3, with D unclear. CDR3 region: CASSVGETSSGNTIYF. CDR3 nucleotides: TGTGCCAGCAGTGTGGGAGAGACTTCCTCTGGAAACACCATATATTTT.